One sample yielded the 14 T cell receptor beta chains listed below, sequenced in a study of cytomegalovirus exposure and HLA in healthy donors. The assay was immunoSEQ multiplex PCR, and TCRdb's table has in-frame clones only and misses some. The data show over 20,000 clones, approximately 96% seen once. Sequencing was performed on PBMCs. Receptors originate from a man younger than 45 in good health and CMV-seropositive.

CDR3 region: CASSSVWGGSSYEQYF. In nucleotides, the CDR3 is TGTGCCAGCAGCTCGGTGTGGGGTGGGAGCTCCTACGAGCAGTACTTC. The chain joins TRBV5-4 to TRBJ2-7; D possibly corresponds to TRBD2 (5 bases). Trimming stripped 3 bases from V and 0 bases from J, with 16 bases between. Germline V gene sequence: CDR1 SGHNT, CDR2 YYREEE (reference sequence). The CDR3 is 16 residues long.

The V and J genes are TRBV6-5 and TRBJ2-5; 8 positions match TRBD2. V gave up 9 bases and J gave up 4 bases; unmatched junction bases: 13. The CDR3 is 15 residues long. CDR1 is MNHEY and CDR2 is SVGAGI in the germline V gene. The CDR3 loop is CASSLGIGTRETQYF. The CDR3 region has the DNA TGTGCCAGTTCGCTAGGGATCGGGACTAGAGAGACCCAGTACTTC.

The rearrangement uses TRBV6-6 and TRBJ1-2; unclear D gene. The CDR3 is 13 residues long. V shed 6 bases and J shed 4 bases, with 12 bases lying between them. Germline CDR1 is MNHNY and CDR2 is SVGAGI (reference sequence). The CDR3 sequence is CASSLDGGYGYTF. For the CDR3, the DNA is TGTGCCAGCAGCCTCGACGGCGGCTATGGCTACACCTTC.

This clone was detected only once. The CDR3 DNA follows: TGTGCCAGCAGCCCCCGACTAGCGGGCCACAATGAGCAGTTCTTC. It is translated as CASSPRLAGHNEQFF. The V call is TRBV9, the J call TRBJ2-1; 10 bases align to TRBD2. This CDR3 is built from 15 residues. Germline V lookup: CDR1 SGDLS, CDR2 YYNGEE. V dropped 4 bases and J dropped 5; count of bases not matched to a gene: 6.

The gene calls are TRBV5-1 and TRBJ1-1; 9 nucleotides agree with TRBD1. The V gene's germline CDR1 is SGHRS and CDR2 YFSETQ. The CDR3 sequence is 15 residues long. The junction had 3 bases not matched to a gene; V was cut back by 1 base and J by 2 bases. The CDR3 DNA follows: TGCGCCAGCAGCTTGTGGGACAGGGATAACACTGAAGCTTTCTTT. It translates to CASSLWDRDNTEAFF.

The chain couples TRBV9 to TRBJ2-1; D possibly corresponds to TRBD2 (5 bases). V lost 0 bases and J 4 bases, leaving 11 bases between the germline ends. Per germline, CDR1 SGDLS and CDR2 YYNGEE. This CDR3 has 15 amino acids. CDR3: CASSVDSGDYNEQFF. The CDR3 DNA follows: TGTGCCAGCAGCGTAGACAGCGGAGATTACAATGAGCAGTTCTTC.

V and J are TRBV29-1 and TRBJ2-7; D might be TRBD2 (6 bases). Trimming took off 6 bases at V and 3 bases at J, with 21 bases between the two ends. Germline assignment: CDR1 SQVTM and CDR2 ANQGSEA. The CDR3 totals 15 residues. The chain's CDR3 is CSVAVGRGTIYEQYF. CDR3 DNA: TGCAGCGTGGCGGTTGGGCGGGGAACAATCTACGAGCAGTACTTC.

This chain uses TRBV28 with TRBJ2-7, with no clear D. V lost 8 bases to trimming and J lost 2 bases, with 16 bases between them. The CDR3 has 14 residues. Germline CDR1 and CDR2: MDHEN and SYDVKM. Here the CDR3 reads CASYPRRPPYEQYF. The CDR3 DNA reads as TGTGCCAGCTACCCGCGCAGGCCCCCCTACGAGCAGTACTTC.

The chain uses TRBV28 and TRBJ1-1, with D possibly TRBD1 on 6 matching bases. In germline, CDR1 is MDHEN, CDR2 SYDVKM. This CDR3 spans 15 amino acids. The V gene lost 5 bases and the J gene lost 0 bases, with 13 bases spanning the gap. The CDR3 DNA sequence: TGTGCCAGCAGTACGACAGGCCACCTGAACACTGAAGCTTTCTTT. Its translation: CASSTTGHLNTEAFF. The variable domain in full, with the rest retrieved from reference TRBV28 and TRBJ1-1, is DVKVTQSSRYLVKRTGEKVFLECVQDMDHENMFWYRQDPGLGLRLIYFSYDVKMKEKGDIPEGYSVSREKKERFSLILESASTNQTSMYLCASSTTGHLNTEAFFGQGTRLTVV.

This clone was counted once. The V gene is TRBV11-2, the J gene TRBJ2-7, with 7 nucleotides matching TRBD1. CDR3 length: 13 residues. The V gene's germline CDR1 is SGHAT and CDR2 FQNNGV. With V trimmed by 5 bases and J by 6 bases, 7 bases remained unmatched. The CDR3 sequence: CASSRDRDLEQYF. The CDR3 DNA reads TGTGCCAGCAGCCGGGACAGAGACCTCGAGCAGTACTTC.

The V gene is TRBV6-5, the J gene TRBJ2-5; possible D gene TRBD1, 6 bases. Per germline, CDR1 MNHEY and CDR2 SVGAGI. The CDR3 spans 14 residues. V was shortened by 6 bases and J by 5 bases, with 16 bases between the two germline ends. CDR3 region: CASRFKAGVETQYF. The CDR3 DNA follows: TGTGCCAGCAGGTTCAAGGCAGGGGTTGAGACCCAGTACTTC.

In DNA, the CDR3 is TGTGCCAGCAAAGTAAGGGGGGGAGATACGCAGTATTTT. Translation gives CASKVRGGDTQYF. This sequence joins TRBV6-5 and TRBJ2-3, with D possibly being TRBD2 (7 bases). This CDR3 has 13 amino acids. With 7 bases removed from V and 5 bases from J, the gap between germline ends came to 13 bases. Germline values: CDR1 MNHEY, CDR2 SVGAGI.

The CDR3 spells CASSQTGVAYNEQFF. In DNA, the CDR3 is TGTGCCAGCAGTCAGACAGGGGTGGCCTACAATGAGCAGTTCTTC. The chain carries TRBV28 and TRBJ2-1; 8 bases agree with TRBD1. Germline values: CDR1 MDHEN, CDR2 SYDVKM. V was clipped by 5 bases and J by 2 bases; unmatched bases: 5. The CDR3 contains 15 residues.

The genes are TRBV15 and TRBJ2-7; D possibly corresponds to TRBD2 (7 bases). The CDR3 consists of 13 residues. V was pared by 3 bases and J by 7 bases, with 13 bases between. Per germline, CDR1 LNHNV and CDR2 YYDKDF (reference sequence). Written as DNA, the CDR3 is TGTGCCACCAGCAGGAGAGGGGGAGGGGAGCAGTACTTC. Its translation: CATSRRGGGEQYF. Full variable domain (rest looked up from reference TRBV15 and TRBJ2-7): DAMVIQNPRYQVTQFGKPVTLSCSQTLNHNVMYWYQQKSSQAPKLLFHYYDKDFNNEADTPDNFQSRRPNTSFCFLDIRSPGLGDTAMYLCATSRRGGGEQYFGPGTRLTVT.